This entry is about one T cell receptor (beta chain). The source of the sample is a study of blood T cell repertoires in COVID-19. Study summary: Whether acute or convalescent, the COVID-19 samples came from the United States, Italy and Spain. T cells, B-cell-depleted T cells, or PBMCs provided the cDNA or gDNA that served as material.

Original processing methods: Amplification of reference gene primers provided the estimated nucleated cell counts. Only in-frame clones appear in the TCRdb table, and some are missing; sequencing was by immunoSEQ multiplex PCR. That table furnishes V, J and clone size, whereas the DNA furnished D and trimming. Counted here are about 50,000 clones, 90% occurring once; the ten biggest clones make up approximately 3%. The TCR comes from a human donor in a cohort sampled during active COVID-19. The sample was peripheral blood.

CDR3 DNA: TGTGCCACCAGTGTCGGGGGGAGGAACAATGAGCAGTTCTTC. Residues: CATSVGGRNNEQFF. The rearrangement links TRBV24-1 to TRBJ2-1; 7 bases line up with TRBD2. The trim removed 5 bases at V and 5 bases at J, leaving 5 bases unmatched. CDR3 length: 14 amino acids. Germline CDR1 KGHDR, CDR2 SFDVKD.